The present T cell receptor beta chain was sequenced within a study of a mutant IDH1 vaccine in newly diagnosed glioma. Noted time point: week 5, during vaccination. Doses consisted of 300 ug of mutant IDH1 20-mer peptide each, paired with topical imiquimod. The CDR3 covers 10 residues. V was pared by 5 bases and J by 3 bases, with 1 base between. Germline lookup yields CDR1 MNHEY and CDR2 SVGAGI. Data came from immunoSEQ multiplex PCR; TCRdb stores just in-frame clones and leaves some out. This table has approximately 61,000 clones, around 80% appearing once. Regarding this clone: What it binds is unknown.

The sequence was collected from a woman between 50 and 59 years old with glioma. The sequencing here drew on PBMCs, taken from a glioma patient whose treatment included an IDH1 peptide vaccine. The chain uses TRBV6-5 and TRBJ2-5; D is unresolved. In nucleotides, the CDR3 is TGTGCCAGCAGTGAAGAGACCCAGTACTTC. This codes for CASSEETQYF.